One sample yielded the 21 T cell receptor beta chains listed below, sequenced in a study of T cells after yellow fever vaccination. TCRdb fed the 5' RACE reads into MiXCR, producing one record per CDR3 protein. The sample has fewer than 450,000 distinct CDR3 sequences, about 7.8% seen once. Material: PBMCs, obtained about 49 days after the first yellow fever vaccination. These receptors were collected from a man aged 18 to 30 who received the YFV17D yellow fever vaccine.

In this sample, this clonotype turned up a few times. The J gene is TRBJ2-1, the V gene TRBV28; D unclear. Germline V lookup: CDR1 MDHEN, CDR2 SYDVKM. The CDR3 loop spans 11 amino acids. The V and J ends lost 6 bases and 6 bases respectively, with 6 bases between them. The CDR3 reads CASSIPNEQFF. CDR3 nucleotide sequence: TGTGCCAGCAGCATCCCCAATGAGCAGTTCTTC.

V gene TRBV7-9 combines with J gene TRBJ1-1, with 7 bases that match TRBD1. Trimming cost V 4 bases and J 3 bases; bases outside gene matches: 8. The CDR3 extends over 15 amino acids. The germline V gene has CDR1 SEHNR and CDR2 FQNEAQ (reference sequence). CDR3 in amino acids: CASSSPDRLDTEAFF. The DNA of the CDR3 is TGTGCCAGCAGCTCCCCGGACAGGCTTGACACTGAAGCTTTCTTT.

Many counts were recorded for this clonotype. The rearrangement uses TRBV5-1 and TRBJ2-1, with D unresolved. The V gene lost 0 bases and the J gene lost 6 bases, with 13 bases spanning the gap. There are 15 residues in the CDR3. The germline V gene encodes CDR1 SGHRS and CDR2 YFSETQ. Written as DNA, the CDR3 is TGCGCCAGCAGCTTGGAGGTATTGACGGCCAATGAGCAGTTCTTC. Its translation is CASSLEVLTANEQFF.

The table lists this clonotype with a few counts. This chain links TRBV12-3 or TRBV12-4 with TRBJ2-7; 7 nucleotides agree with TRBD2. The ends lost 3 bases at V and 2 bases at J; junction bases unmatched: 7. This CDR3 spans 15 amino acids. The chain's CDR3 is CASSLGGLGAYEQYV. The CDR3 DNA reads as TGTGCCAGCAGTTTGGGAGGGCTAGGGGCCTACGAGCAGTACGTC.

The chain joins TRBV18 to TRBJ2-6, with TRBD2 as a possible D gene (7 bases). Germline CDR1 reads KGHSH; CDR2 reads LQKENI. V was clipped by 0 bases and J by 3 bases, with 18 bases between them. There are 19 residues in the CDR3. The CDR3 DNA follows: TGTGCCAGCTCACCACCTGTTGGTGGGGGGGGGCTTGGGGCCAACGTCCTGACTTTC. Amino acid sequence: CASSPPVGGGGLGANVLTF.

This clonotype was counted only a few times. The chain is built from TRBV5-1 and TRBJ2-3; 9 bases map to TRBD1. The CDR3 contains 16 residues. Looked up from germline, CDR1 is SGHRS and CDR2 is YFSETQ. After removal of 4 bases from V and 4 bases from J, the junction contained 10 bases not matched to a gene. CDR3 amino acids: CASSVTGGALSDTQYF. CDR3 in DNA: TGCGCCAGCAGCGTCACAGGGGGCGCGTTATCAGATACGCAGTATTTT.

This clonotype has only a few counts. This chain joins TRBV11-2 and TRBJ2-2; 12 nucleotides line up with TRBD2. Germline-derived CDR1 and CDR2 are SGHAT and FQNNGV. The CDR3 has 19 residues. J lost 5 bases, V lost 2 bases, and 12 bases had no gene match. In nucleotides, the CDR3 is TGTGCCAGCAGCTTATCTAGCGGGGGGGCGTACCGCACTACCGGGGAGCTGTTTTTT. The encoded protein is CASSLSSGGAYRTTGELFF.

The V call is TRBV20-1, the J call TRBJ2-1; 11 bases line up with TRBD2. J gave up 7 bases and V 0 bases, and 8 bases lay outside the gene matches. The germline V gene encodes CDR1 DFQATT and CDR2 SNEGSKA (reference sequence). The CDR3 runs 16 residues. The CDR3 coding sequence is TGCAGTGCTAGAGATCTGACTAGCGGGGAGGGAAATGAGCAGTTCTTC. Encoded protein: CSARDLTSGEGNEQFF.

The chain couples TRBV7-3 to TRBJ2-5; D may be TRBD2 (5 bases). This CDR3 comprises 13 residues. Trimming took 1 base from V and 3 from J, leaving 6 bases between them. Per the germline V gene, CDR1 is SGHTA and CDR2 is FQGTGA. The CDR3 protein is CASSLKLEETQYF. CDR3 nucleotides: TGTGCCAGCAGCTTAAAACTAGAAGAGACCCAGTACTTC.

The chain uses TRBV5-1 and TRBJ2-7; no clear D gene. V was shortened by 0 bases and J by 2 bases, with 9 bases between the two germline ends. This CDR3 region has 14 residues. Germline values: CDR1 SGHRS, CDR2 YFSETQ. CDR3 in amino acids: CASSLDIQTYEQYV. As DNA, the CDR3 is TGCGCCAGCAGCTTGGACATCCAAACCTACGAGCAGTACGTC.

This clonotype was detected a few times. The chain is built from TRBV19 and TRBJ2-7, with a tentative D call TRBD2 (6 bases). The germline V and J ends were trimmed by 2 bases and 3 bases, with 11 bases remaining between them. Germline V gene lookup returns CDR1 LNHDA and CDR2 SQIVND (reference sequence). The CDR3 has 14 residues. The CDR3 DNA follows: TGTGCCAGTAGTATATCCACGGGGGACTACGAGCAGTACGTC. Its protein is CASSISTGDYEQYV.

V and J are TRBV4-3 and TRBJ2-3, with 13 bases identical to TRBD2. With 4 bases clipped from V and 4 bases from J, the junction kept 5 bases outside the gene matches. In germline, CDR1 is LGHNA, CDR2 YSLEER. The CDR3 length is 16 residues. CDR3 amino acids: CASSRRTSGGPDTQYF. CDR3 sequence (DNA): TGCGCCAGCAGCCGGAGGACTAGCGGGGGACCAGATACGCAGTATTTT.

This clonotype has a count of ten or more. In DNA form, the CDR3 reads TGTGCCAGTGTAGCGGGTCCCTTCCAGGTCATTCAGTACTTC. It yields the protein CASVAGPFQVIQYF. This chain uses TRBV6-2 or TRBV6-3 with TRBJ2-4, with 7 positions matching TRBD2. The germline V gene encodes CDR1 MNHEY and CDR2 SVGEGT. V gave up 9 bases and J gave up 9 bases; unmatched junction bases: 14. CDR3 length: 14 residues.

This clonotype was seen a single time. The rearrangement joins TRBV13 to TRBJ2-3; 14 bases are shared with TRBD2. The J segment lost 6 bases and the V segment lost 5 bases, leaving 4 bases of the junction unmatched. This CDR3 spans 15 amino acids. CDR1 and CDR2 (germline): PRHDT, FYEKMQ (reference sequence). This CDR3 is CASSDRTSGGDTQYF. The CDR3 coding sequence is TGTGCCAGCAGCGATCGGACTAGCGGGGGGGATACGCAGTATTTT. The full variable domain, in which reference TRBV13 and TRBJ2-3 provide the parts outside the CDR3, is AAGVIQSPRHLIKEKRETATLKCYPIPRHDTVYWYQQGPGQDPQFLISFYEKMQSDKGSIPDRFSAQQFSDYHSELNMSSLELGDSALYFCASSDRTSGGDTQYFGPGTRLTVL.

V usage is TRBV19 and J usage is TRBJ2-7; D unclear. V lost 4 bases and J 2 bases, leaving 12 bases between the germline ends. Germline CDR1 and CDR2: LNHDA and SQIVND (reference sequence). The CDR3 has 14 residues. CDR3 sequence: CASSKGLPPYEQYF. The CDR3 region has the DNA TGTGCCAGTAGTAAGGGCCTCCCTCCCTACGAGCAGTACTTC.

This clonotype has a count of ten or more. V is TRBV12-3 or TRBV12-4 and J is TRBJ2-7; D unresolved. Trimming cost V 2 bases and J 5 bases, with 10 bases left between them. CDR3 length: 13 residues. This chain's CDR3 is CASSLSFTDEQYF. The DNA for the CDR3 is TGTGCCAGCAGTTTAAGTTTTACAGACGAGCAGTACTTC.

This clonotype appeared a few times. The CDR3 is CASSYRTGFGGYTF. In DNA, the CDR3 is TGTGCCAGCAGCTACCGGACAGGGTTTGGTGGCTACACCTTC. This chain connects TRBV4-2 to TRBJ1-2, with 8 bases identical to TRBD1. J gave up 7 bases and V 5 bases, and 9 bases lay outside the gene matches. There are 14 residues in the CDR3. From germline, CDR1 is LGHNA and CDR2 YNFKEQ.

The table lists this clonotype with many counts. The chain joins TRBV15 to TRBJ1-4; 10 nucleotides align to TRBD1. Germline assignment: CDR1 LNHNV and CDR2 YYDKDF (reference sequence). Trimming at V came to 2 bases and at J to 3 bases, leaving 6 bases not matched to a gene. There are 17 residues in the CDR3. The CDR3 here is CATSRFDRGPANEKLFF. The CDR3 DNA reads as TGTGCCACCAGCAGATTCGACAGGGGGCCGGCTAATGAAAAACTGTTTTTT.

The CDR3 DNA follows: TGTGCCAGCAGCCTAAGCGTCTCTGGGGCCAACGTCCTGACTTTC. It is translated as CASSLSVSGANVLTF. The chain has TRBV7-6 and TRBJ2-6; D is uncertain. Deletions cut 5 bases from V and 0 bases from J, with 8 bases between. Germline CDR1 is SGHVS and CDR2 is FNYEAQ. The CDR3 runs to 15 residues.

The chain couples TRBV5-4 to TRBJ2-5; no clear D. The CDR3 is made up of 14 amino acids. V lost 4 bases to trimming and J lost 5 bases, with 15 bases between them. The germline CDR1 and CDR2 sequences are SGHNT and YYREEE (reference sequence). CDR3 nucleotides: TGTGCCAGCAGCATAGGCCCCTCCTTGGAGACCCAGTACTTC. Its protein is CASSIGPSLETQYF.

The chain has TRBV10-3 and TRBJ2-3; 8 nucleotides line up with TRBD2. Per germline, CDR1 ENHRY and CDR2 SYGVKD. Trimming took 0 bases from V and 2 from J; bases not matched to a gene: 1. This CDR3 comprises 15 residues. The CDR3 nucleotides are TGTGCCATCAGTGAGTCTAGCGGGGTCACAGATACGCAGTATTTT. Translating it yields CAISESSGVTDTQYF.